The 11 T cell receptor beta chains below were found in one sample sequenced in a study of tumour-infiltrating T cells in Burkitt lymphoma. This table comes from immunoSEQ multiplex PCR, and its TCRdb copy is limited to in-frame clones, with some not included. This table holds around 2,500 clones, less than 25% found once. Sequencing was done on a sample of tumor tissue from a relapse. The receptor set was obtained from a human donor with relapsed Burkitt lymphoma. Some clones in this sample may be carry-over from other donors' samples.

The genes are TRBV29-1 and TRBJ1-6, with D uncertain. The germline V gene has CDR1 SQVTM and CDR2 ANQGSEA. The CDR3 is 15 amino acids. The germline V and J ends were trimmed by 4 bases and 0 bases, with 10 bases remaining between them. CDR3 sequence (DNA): TGCAGCGTTGTTCATACTCTCTCCTATAATTCACCCCTCCACTTT. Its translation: CSVVHTLSYNSPLHF.

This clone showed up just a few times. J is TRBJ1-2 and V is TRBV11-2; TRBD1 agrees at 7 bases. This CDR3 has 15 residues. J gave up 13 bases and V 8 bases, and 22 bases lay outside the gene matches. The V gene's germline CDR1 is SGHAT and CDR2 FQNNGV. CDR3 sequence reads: CASHTRFGQALLFTF. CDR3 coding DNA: TGTGCCAGCCATACGAGGTTTGGACAGGCTTTGCTTTTCACCTTC.

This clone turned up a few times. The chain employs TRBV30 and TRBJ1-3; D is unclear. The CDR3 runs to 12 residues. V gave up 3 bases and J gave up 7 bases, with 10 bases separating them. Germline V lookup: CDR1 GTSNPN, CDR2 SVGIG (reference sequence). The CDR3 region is CAWSDRWNTIYF. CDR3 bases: TGTGCCTGGAGCGACCGCTGGAACACCATATATTTT.

The CDR3: CASSEVGSSTDTQYF. For the CDR3, the DNA is TGTGCCAGCAGTGAAGTGGGGTCTAGCACAGATACGCAGTATTTT. The chain employs TRBV2 and TRBJ2-3; D remains ambiguous. Germline lookup yields CDR1 SNHLY and CDR2 FYNNEI. The CDR3 extends over 15 amino acids. Trimming removed 1 base from V and 0 bases from J, with 8 bases in between.

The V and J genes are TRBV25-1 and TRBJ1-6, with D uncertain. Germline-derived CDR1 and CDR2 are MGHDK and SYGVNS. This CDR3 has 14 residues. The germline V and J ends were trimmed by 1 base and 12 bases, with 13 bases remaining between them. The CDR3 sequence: CASSEWEGMRPLHF. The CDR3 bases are TGTGCCAGCAGTGAATGGGAGGGTATGCGACCCCTCCACTTT.

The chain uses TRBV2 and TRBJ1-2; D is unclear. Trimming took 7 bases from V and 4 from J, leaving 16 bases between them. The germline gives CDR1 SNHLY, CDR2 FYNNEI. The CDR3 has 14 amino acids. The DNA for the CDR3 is TGTGCCAGCACCTACGTTTCCAGTTCCTATGGCTACACCTTC. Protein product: CASTYVSSSYGYTF.

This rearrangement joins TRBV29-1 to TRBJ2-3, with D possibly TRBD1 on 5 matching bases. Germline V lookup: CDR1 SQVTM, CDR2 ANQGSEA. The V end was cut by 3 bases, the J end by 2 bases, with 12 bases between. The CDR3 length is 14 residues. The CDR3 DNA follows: TGCAGCGTTGATCATCAGGGCTACACAGATACGCAGTATTTT. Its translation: CSVDHQGYTDTQYF.

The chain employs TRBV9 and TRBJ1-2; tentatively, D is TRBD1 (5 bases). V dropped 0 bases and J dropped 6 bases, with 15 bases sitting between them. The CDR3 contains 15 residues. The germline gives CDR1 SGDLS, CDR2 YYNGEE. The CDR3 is CASSVESDSPNGYTF. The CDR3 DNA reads TGTGCCAGCAGCGTAGAATCAGACAGCCCCAATGGCTACACCTTC.

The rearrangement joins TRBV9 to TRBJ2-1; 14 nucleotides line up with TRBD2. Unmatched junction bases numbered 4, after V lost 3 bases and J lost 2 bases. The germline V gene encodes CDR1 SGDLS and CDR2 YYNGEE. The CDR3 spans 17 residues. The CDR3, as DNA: TGTGCCAGCAGCGCTAGACTAGCGGGGGGGACCTACAATGAGCAGTTCTTC. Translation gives CASSARLAGGTYNEQFF.

The CDR3 DNA sequence: TGTGCCACCTATCCAGCGGCCTACGAGCAGTACTTC. Protein product: CATYPAAYEQYF. The J gene is TRBJ2-7, the V gene TRBV2; TRBD2 is a possible D gene (5 bases). This CDR3 has 12 amino acids. The V end was cut by 10 bases, the J end by 2 bases, with 12 bases between. Germline-derived CDR1 and CDR2 are SNHLY and FYNNEI.

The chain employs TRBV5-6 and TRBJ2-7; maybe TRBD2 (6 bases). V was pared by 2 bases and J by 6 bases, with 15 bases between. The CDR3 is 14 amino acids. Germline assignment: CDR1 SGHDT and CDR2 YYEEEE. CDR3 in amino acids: CASSFPGGGVEQYF. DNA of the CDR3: TGTGCCAGCAGCTTCCCAGGCGGAGGGGTCGAGCAGTACTTC.